The rows below give T cell receptor beta chains drawn from one sample of a study of blood T cells in healthy people across ages. TCRdb itself ran the 5' RACE reads through MiXCR, one entry per CDR3 protein. Of 1.5 million to 2 million distinct CDR3 sequences in the sample, under 30% are singletons; the top ten hold less than 9.5%. Specimen: blood. These receptors all stem from a woman under 40 in good health. Both conserved end residues are part of each CDR3. D genes are given only for firm matches. Expanded clones get a size class; other rows say once, few or many, or leave the size out.

d_call j_call clone_size v_call cdr3_nt cdr3_aa
- TRBJ1-2 - TRBV11-2 TGTGCCAGCAGCGCCTTCTCGGGGCCGGGTGGCTACACCTTC CASSAFSGPGGYTF
- TRBJ1-4 - TRBV2 TGTGCCAGCAGTGGGACGCAGGGGCGGAATGAAAAACTGTTTTTT CASSGTQGRNEKLFF
- TRBJ2-1 many TRBV12-3/TRBV12-4 TGTGCCAGCAGTGCGGGACATCCAGATGAGCAGTTCTTC CASSAGHPDEQFF
- TRBJ2-1 - TRBV20-1 TGCAGTGCTAGGGAGCTTCGGGGTCCTTCCTACAATGAGCAGTTCTTC CSARELRGPSYNEQFF
- TRBJ2-3 - TRBV6-5 TGTGCCGGCAGTTTCGTTTGGGAGCGCGACACAGATACGCAGTATTTT CAGSFVWERDTDTQYF
- TRBJ2-2 - TRBV5-6 TGTGCCAGCAGCTTGGGGGCGGCGGCGAACACCGGGGAGCTGTTTTTT CASSLGAAANTGELFF
TRBD1 TRBJ2-7 - TRBV7-9 TGTGCCAGCTTCGCTGGACAGGGTTTCGAGCAGTACTTC CASFAGQGFEQYF
TRBD1 TRBJ1-1 - TRBV14 TGTGCCACCGGAGTAACAGGGGTCACAACCGGGAACACTGAAGCTTTCTTT CATGVTGVTTGNTEAFF
- TRBJ2-4 many TRBV6-1 TGTGCCAGCAGTGAATTCGGGGGCGACATTCAGTACTTC CASSEFGGDIQYF
TRBD1 TRBJ2-5 few TRBV7-8 TGTGCCACCCTAACCGGGACAGGGCTCCGGCAAGAGACCCAGTACTTC CATLTGTGLRQETQYF
TRBD2 TRBJ2-5 few TRBV9 TGTGCCAGCAGCGAGCGGGAGATACCCCAAGAGACCCAGTACTTC CASSEREIPQETQYF
- TRBJ2-2 - TRBV6-2/TRBV6-3 TGTGCCACCTTAAGTGGCGCTCACACCGGGGAGCTGTTTTTT CATLSGAHTGELFF
TRBD2 TRBJ2-5 - TRBV7-2 TGTGCCAGCAGCTTAGGGGCTAGCGGGGGTTGGGAGACCCAGTACTTC CASSLGASGGWETQYF
TRBD1 TRBJ1-1 - TRBV7-9 TGTGCCAGCAGCCCCCTGACAGGGGGAGATACTGAAGCTTTCTTT CASSPLTGGDTEAFF
- TRBJ1-6 - TRBV4-1 TGCGCCAGCAGCCAGGATAAGGTCAAGCGGCGGCCGAATTCACCCCTCCACTTT CASSQDKVKRRPNSPLHF
- TRBJ1-5 - TRBV18 TGTGCCAGCTCAGGTGGCATCAGCAATCAGCCCCAGCATTTT CASSGGISNQPQHF
TRBD1 TRBJ2-1 many TRBV10-1 TGCGCCAGCAGTGACCCGGGACAGGGGGCACACAATGAGCAGTTCTTC CASSDPGQGAHNEQFF
TRBD1 TRBJ1-6 - TRBV20-1 TGCAGTGCTAGATCGACAGGGGGACAAGGTTCACCCCTCCACTTT CSARSTGGQGSPLHF
- TRBJ1-2 - TRBV6-6 TGTGCCAGTGTTAGGGAAGTGAACTATGGCTACACCTTC CASVREVNYGYTF
TRBD1 TRBJ1-1 - TRBV6-5 TGTGCCAGCAGTTACGGCAGGGGGGACACTGAAGCTTTCTTT CASSYGRGDTEAFF
- TRBJ1-1 - TRBV28 TGTGCCAGCAGTCCCCCGGCGGGATGGAACACTGAAGCTTTCTTT CASSPPAGWNTEAFF
TRBD2 TRBJ2-3 - TRBV18 TGTGCCAGCTCACCGGAAGGCCTAGCGGGCCCAGATACGCAGTATTTT CASSPEGLAGPDTQYF
- TRBJ1-1 few TRBV12-3/TRBV12-4 TGTGCCAGCAGTGTAGGGACGGGGAGATCTGAAGCTTTCTTT CASSVGTGRSEAFF
- TRBJ1-5 - TRBV28 TGTGCCAGCAGGAGGGGGGCAGAATGGAATCAGCCCCAGCATTTT CASRRGAEWNQPQHF
- TRBJ1-2 - TRBV15 TGTGCCACCAGCAGAGATCGGGGCACCGATGGCTACACCTTC CATSRDRGTDGYTF
TRBD2 TRBJ2-3 few TRBV9 TGTGCCAGCAGCGTAGGGGCTAGCGGAGTCACAGGTACGCAGTATTTT CASSVGASGVTGTQYF
TRBD2 TRBJ2-3 - TRBV24-1 TGTGCCACCAGTGATCCACTAGCGGGAGGCGTAGATACGCAGTATTTT CATSDPLAGGVDTQYF
- TRBJ2-3 - TRBV29-1 TGCAGCGTTGGACAGGCCACAGATACGCAGTATTTT CSVGQATDTQYF
- TRBJ1-4 few TRBV7-2 TGTGCCAGCAGTCCCAGCGGGAATATGTGGGGTGAAAAACTGTTTTTT CASSPSGNMWGEKLFF
TRBD1 TRBJ1-2 - TRBV10-2 TGCGCCAGCAGTGAGGAGGGGGCGGTTGTAGGCTACACCTTC CASSEEGAVVGYTF
- TRBJ2-1 few TRBV13 TGTGCCAGCAGCTTACTATCACTGGAAGCTCGGCATGAGCAGTTCTTC CASSLLSLEARHEQFF
TRBD2 TRBJ2-3 few TRBV4-1 TGCGCCAGCAGCCACGAGACTAGCGGGCGACCTAGCACAGATACGCAGTATTTT CASSHETSGRPSTDTQYF
TRBD2 TRBJ2-3 - TRBV28 TGTGCCAGCAGCCCTGGGAAGGGGAGGGGCACAGATACGCAGTATTTT CASSPGKGRGTDTQYF
- TRBJ2-7 many TRBV28 TGTGCCAGCAGTTTAGGGGGACCTCCCTACGAGCAGTACTTC CASSLGGPPYEQYF
- TRBJ1-1 - TRBV11-2 TGTGCCAGCAGCTTTGCGGGACCGCCAATCGACACTGAAGCTTTCTTT CASSFAGPPIDTEAFF
TRBD2 TRBJ2-1 - TRBV7-2 TGTGCCAGCGGGAGGGCTAGCGGGAGTAATGAGCAGTTCTTC CASGRASGSNEQFF
- TRBJ2-3 - TRBV6-2/TRBV6-3 TGTGCCAGCAGTTACTCGGCGCGGACTAGCACAGATACGCAGTATTTT CASSYSARTSTDTQYF